This entry lists 16 T cell receptor beta chains sequenced from one sample in a study of control samples from healthy donors and cancer patients. Profiled with immunoSEQ multiplex PCR; TCRdb holds only in-frame clones, not every one. The data contain about 95,000 clones, roughly nine tenths of them singletons. The material sequenced was blood. These receptors were obtained from a woman in her 70s in good health.

The V and J genes are TRBV19 and TRBJ2-1; 8 nucleotides align to TRBD2. V dropped 8 bases and J dropped 1; count of bases not matched to a gene: 16. The CDR3 is 18 residues long. CDR1 is LNHDA and CDR2 is SQIVND in the germline V gene (reference sequence). The CDR3 region is CASHDPGGRGLSYNEQFF. DNA of the CDR3: TGTGCCAGTCACGACCCGGGAGGGCGGGGCTTATCCTACAATGAGCAGTTCTTC.

This clone was detected only once. The chain couples TRBV7-9 to TRBJ1-5; D perhaps matches TRBD1 (5 bases). CDR3 length: 13 residues. Between the trimmed V and J ends, which lost 5 bases and 5 bases, there was a span of 10 bases. CDR1 and CDR2 (germline): SEHNR, FQNEAQ (reference sequence). CDR3 DNA sequence: TGTGCCAGCAGCCCAGGAGGGGATCAGCCCCAGCATTTT. This gives the protein CASSPGGDQPQHF.

This clone was seen a single time. V and J are TRBV9 and TRBJ2-1; tentatively, D is TRBD1 or TRBD2 (5 bases each). V gave up 3 bases and J gave up 12 bases, with 13 bases separating them. The germline gives CDR1 SGDLS, CDR2 YYNGEE. The CDR3 spans 12 residues. CDR3 DNA: TGTGCCAGCAGCGGAGAGGGGCTGGTGCAGTTCTTC. Residues: CASSGEGLVQFF.

The V call is TRBV19, the J call TRBJ1-2; 10 nucleotides agree with TRBD1. The ends lost 5 bases at V and 4 bases at J; junction bases unmatched: 7. Germline values: CDR1 LNHDA, CDR2 SQIVND (reference sequence). This CDR3 contains 15 residues. CDR3 coding DNA: TGTGCCAGTAGTGAACGGACAGGGGGAGGCTATGGCTACACCTTC. It yields the protein CASSERTGGGYGYTF.

The rearrangement joins TRBV19 to TRBJ1-1; 9 nucleotides align to TRBD1. Germline assignment: CDR1 LNHDA and CDR2 SQIVND (reference sequence). The length of the CDR3 is 16 residues. V was clipped by 11 bases and J by 0 bases; unmatched bases: 13. In DNA, the CDR3 is TGTGCCTCGGTCCGGGACAGGGCCCTCATGAACACTGAAGCTTTCTTT. Protein product: CASVRDRALMNTEAFF.

The chain is built from TRBV3-1 (or the pseudogene TRBV3-2) and TRBJ1-2; TRBD1 is a possible D gene (6 bases). The CDR3 is 14 amino acids. CDR1 and CDR2 (germline): LGHDT, YNNKEL (reference sequence). The V end was cut by 1 base, the J end by 4 bases, with 10 bases between. CDR3 amino acids: CASSQGGGAYGYTF. DNA for the CDR3: TGTGCCAGCAGCCAAGGAGGGGGGGCCTATGGCTACACCTTC.

V gene TRBV5-1 combines with J gene TRBJ1-2, with TRBD1 matching over 7 bases. CDR3 length: 17 residues. V was pared by 0 bases and J by 7 bases, with 15 bases of the junction left unmatched. Germline CDR1 reads SGHRS; CDR2 reads YFSETQ. For the CDR3, the DNA is TGCGCCAGCAGCTTGGCCACGGGACAGTCCAGAGTCTTTGGCTACACCTTC. The encoded protein is CASSLATGQSRVFGYTF.

The chain recombines TRBV6-1 with TRBJ1-6, with TRBD1 matching 8 bases. CDR1 MNHNS and CDR2 SASEGT come from the germline V gene. Trimming cost V 1 base and J 7 bases; bases outside gene matches: 6. CDR3 size: 16 residues. For the CDR3, the DNA is TGTGCCAGCAGTGAAGAACGGTACAGGGGGAATTCACCCCTCCACTTT. Translation gives CASSEERYRGNSPLHF.

This chain connects TRBV7-2 to TRBJ1-4; D remains ambiguous. V lost 0 bases and J lost 8, with 22 bases in between. Germline V gene data show CDR1 as SGHTA and CDR2 as FQGNSA. The CDR3 runs to 18 residues. The CDR3 here is CASSLASGGLGSGEKLFF. CDR3 nucleotide sequence: TGTGCCAGCAGCTTAGCCAGCGGCGGGTTGGGTTCGGGGGAAAAACTGTTTTTT.

The V and J genes are TRBV2 and TRBJ1-5; tentative D call: TRBD1 (6 bases). Germline V gives CDR1 SNHLY, CDR2 FYNNEI. Trimming pared 6 bases from V and 3 bases from J, leaving 12 bases between. There are 14 residues in the CDR3. This chain's CDR3 is CASRWGQNNQPQHF. The CDR3, as DNA: TGTGCCAGCAGATGGGGACAAAACAATCAGCCCCAGCATTTT.

The V and J genes are TRBV4-1 and TRBJ2-7; a possible D gene is TRBD1 (5 bases). Between the trimmed V and J ends, which lost 5 bases and 0 bases, there was a span of 11 bases. The CDR3 has 14 residues. From germline, CDR1 is MGHRA and CDR2 YSYEKL. Here the CDR3 reads CASSKTENSYEQYF. Written as DNA, the CDR3 is TGCGCCAGCAGCAAGACAGAGAACTCCTACGAGCAGTACTTC.

This sequence joins TRBV10-2 and TRBJ1-6, with 7 bases identical to TRBD1. V was pared by 6 bases and J by 9 bases, with 14 bases of the junction left unmatched. The CDR3 totals 16 residues. Germline lookup yields CDR1 WSHSY and CDR2 SAAADI. The CDR3 nucleotides read TGCGCCAGCAGCGGCGGACCCGACAGGGTGTTTTCACCCCTCCACTTT. Amino acids: CASSGGPDRVFSPLHF.

V gene TRBV7-9 combines with J gene TRBJ1-1, with TRBD1 identical over 7 bases. This CDR3 contains 14 residues. V lost 5 bases, J lost 5 bases, and 8 bases stayed unmatched. Germline V gives CDR1 SEHNR, CDR2 FQNEAQ (reference sequence). CDR3 in amino acids: CASSPWDRTTEAFF. The CDR3, as DNA: TGTGCCAGCAGCCCGTGGGACAGAACAACTGAAGCTTTCTTT.

The chain combines TRBV10-3 with TRBJ1-1; D is unresolved. Trimming cost V 6 bases and J 1 base, with 9 bases left between them. Germline assignment: CDR1 ENHRY and CDR2 SYGVKD. The CDR3 covers 13 residues. The CDR3 sequence is CAIRPLENTEAFF. The CDR3 coding sequence is TGTGCCATCAGACCGTTGGAGAACACTGAAGCTTTCTTT.

The chain has TRBV18 and TRBJ2-3; D may be TRBD2 (7 bases). The germline gives CDR1 KGHSH, CDR2 LQKENI. CDR3 size: 16 residues. Trimming took off 1 base at V and 4 bases at J, with 15 bases between the two ends. This chain's CDR3 is CASSPRGGAISDTQYF. DNA of the CDR3: TGTGCCAGCTCACCACGGGGGGGCGCGATTTCAGATACGCAGTATTTT. The full variable domain, its missing parts supplied by reference TRBV18 and TRBJ2-3, is NAGVMQNPRHLVRRRGQEARLRCSPMKGHSHVYWYRQLPEEGLKFMVYLQKENIIDESGMPKERFSAEFPKEGPSILRIQQVVRGDSAAYFCASSPRGGAISDTQYFGPGTRLTVL.

The V gene is TRBV5-6, the J gene TRBJ2-3; 8 bases map to TRBD2. Trimming removed 4 bases from V and 6 bases from J; junction bases left unmatched: 4. CDR3 length equals 13 residues. Germline V lookup: CDR1 SGHDT, CDR2 YYEEEE. CDR3 sequence: CASSPGGGDTQYF. CDR3 DNA sequence: TGTGCCAGCAGCCCTGGCGGGGGGGATACGCAGTATTTT.